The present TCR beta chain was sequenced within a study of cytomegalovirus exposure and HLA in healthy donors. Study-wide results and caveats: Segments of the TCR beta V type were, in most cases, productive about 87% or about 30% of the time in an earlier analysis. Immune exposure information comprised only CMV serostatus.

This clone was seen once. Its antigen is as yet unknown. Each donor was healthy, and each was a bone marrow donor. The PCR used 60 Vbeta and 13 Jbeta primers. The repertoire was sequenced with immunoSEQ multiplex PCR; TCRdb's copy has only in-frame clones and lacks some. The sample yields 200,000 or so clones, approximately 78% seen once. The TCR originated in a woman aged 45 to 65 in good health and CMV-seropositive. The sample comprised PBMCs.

The CDR3 sequence: CASSPILGQGDTGELFF. The CDR3 DNA reads as TGTGCCAGCAGCCCTATCCTGGGACAGGGGGACACCGGGGAGCTGTTTTTT. The chain links TRBV5-6 to TRBJ2-2; TRBD1 agrees at 11 bases. The trim removed 4 bases at V and 3 bases at J, leaving 8 bases unmatched. In germline, CDR1 is SGHDT, CDR2 YYEEEE. The CDR3 is made up of 17 amino acids. The complete variable domain, with remaining parts taken from reference TRBV5-6 and TRBJ2-2, reads DAGVTQSPTHLIKTRGQQVTLRCSPKSGHDTVSWYQQALGQGPQFIFQYYEEEERQRGNFPDRFSGHQFPNYSSELNVNALLLGDSALYLCASSPILGQGDTGELFFGEGSRLTVL.